The rows below give T cell receptor beta chains drawn from one sample of a study of blood T cell repertoires in COVID-19. TCRdb's copy holds only in-frame clones and misses some; the assay was immunoSEQ multiplex PCR. Among approximately 320,000 clones, about 90% were seen once, and the ten largest hold around 10%. The sequencing input was peripheral blood. The receptors here all came from a woman in her twenties or thirties with COVID-19, enrolled during active disease. Both conserved end residues are part of each CDR3. A D gene is named only where the DNA matches it firmly. Not all rows give a size; the values are once, few, many and, for expanded clones, a class.

- - TRBJ1-2 TRBV11-1 TGTGCCAGCAGCCATACCACCTCTATCTATGGCTACACCTTC CASSHTTSIYGYTF
- - TRBJ2-7 TRBV6-1 TGTGCCAGCAGTGCGGACTACTACGAGCAGTACTTC CASSADYYEQYF
- once TRBJ1-4 TRBV20-1 TGCAGTGCTAGTATCGGTCAGGGAGGTGAAAAACTGTTTTTT CSASIGQGGEKLFF
- - TRBJ1-2 TRBV18 TGTGCCAGCTCACTCGACGCCGTCGCAGGATACGGCTACACCTTC CASSLDAVAGYGYTF
- - TRBJ2-3 TRBV6-5 TGTGCCAGCAGTTACTCGAATCGGGATACGCAGTATTTT CASSYSNRDTQYF
- - TRBJ1-5 TRBV15 TGTGCCACCAGGGCCCAGTACAATCAGCCCCAGCATTTT CATRAQYNQPQHF
- - TRBJ2-7 TRBV19 TGTGCCAGTAGTATAGGCGGAAATCCCTACGAGCAGTACTTC CASSIGGNPYEQYF
TRBD2 - TRBJ2-5 TRBV5-1 TGCGCCAGCAGCTTGGGACTAGCGGGGGGGGAAGAGACCCAGTACTTC CASSLGLAGGEETQYF
TRBD1 - TRBJ1-6 TRBV5-1 TGCGCCAGCAGCACAGAGACAGGGGGCGGTCTACCCCTCCACTTT CASSTETGGGLPLHF
- - TRBJ1-2 TRBV7-9 TGTGCCAGCAGCTTAGGATTATTACACCCAGGCTACACCTTC CASSLGLLHPGYTF
TRBD1 once TRBJ2-7 TRBV9 TGTGCCAGCAGCGTAGACCCAGGGGGCATTCCCGAGCAGTACTTC CASSVDPGGIPEQYF
- - TRBJ2-2 TRBV9 TGTGCCAGCAGCGTAGGATATCTGGGCACCGAGATGGAGCTGTTTTTT CASSVGYLGTEMELFF
- - TRBJ1-4 TRBV5-1 TGCGCCAGCAGCCCAGAAACAACTAATGAAAAACTGTTTTTT CASSPETTNEKLFF
TRBD2 - TRBJ2-1 TRBV20-1 TGCAGTGCCAGTTGGCGAGCGGGGGCCTACAATGAGCAGTTCTTC CSASWRAGAYNEQFF
- - TRBJ2-5 TRBV18 TGTGCCAGCTCACGACCGGGACTCCAAGAGACCCAGTACTTC CASSRPGLQETQYF
- - TRBJ1-5 TRBV5-6 TGTGCCAGCAGCCTCACGGGGAGGGCCGGGAATCAGCCCCAGCATTTT CASSLTGRAGNQPQHF
- - TRBJ1-2 TRBV6-5 TGTGCCAGCAGTTACTCGCGGGAAAGAGGAGGCTACACCTTC CASSYSRERGGYTF
TRBD1 - TRBJ1-2 TRBV4-2 TGTGCCAGCAGCCAGAACTACAGGGGAGGCTATGGCTACACCTTC CASSQNYRGGYGYTF
- - TRBJ1-1 TRBV29-1 TGCAGCGTTGAAACAGGGCCCCGGGATGGTGAAGCTTTCTTT CSVETGPRDGEAFF
TRBD2 - TRBJ2-7 TRBV11-2 TGTGCCAGCAGCACTCCCCCGGGACTAGCGGGGGAGCCCCAGTACTTC CASSTPPGLAGEPQYF
- - TRBJ1-2 TRBV7-8 TGTGCCAGCAGCTTGAATCGGCGGGGCTACACCTTC CASSLNRRGYTF
TRBD1 - TRBJ2-3 TRBV2 TGTGCCAGCACCCAAAGGACAGGGATTAGCACAGATACGCAGTATTTT CASTQRTGISTDTQYF
TRBD2 - TRBJ2-7 TRBV4-1 TGCGCCAGCAGTTTACACCAGACTAGCGGGCGTGAGTACTTC CASSLHQTSGREYF
- - TRBJ1-1 TRBV2 TGTGCCAGCATCTTGGGGGGGGACATCGAAGCTTTCTTT CASILGGDIEAFF
TRBD1 - TRBJ1-3 TRBV15 TGTGCCACCAGCAGAGTAAGAGGGACAGGCCTCTCTGGAAACACCATATATTTT CATSRVRGTGLSGNTIYF
- - TRBJ1-5 TRBV19 TGTGCCAGTAGTATGTTTGGCCCATATAGCAATCAGCCCCAGCATTTT CASSMFGPYSNQPQHF
- - TRBJ1-5 TRBV29-1 TGCAGCGTTGGGTCCGGGAATCAGCCCCAGCATTTT CSVGSGNQPQHF
- - TRBJ1-2 TRBV5-5 TGTGCCAGCAGCTTAGGGGGCTATGGCTACACCTTC CASSLGGYGYTF
- - TRBJ1-6 TRBV30 TGTGCCTGGAAGGCTAGCTCCTATAATTCACCCCTCCACTTT CAWKASSYNSPLHF
TRBD1 - TRBJ1-2 TRBV7-9 TGTGCCAGCAGCCCCACGGGACAGGAAGACTATGGCTACACCTTC CASSPTGQEDYGYTF
- - TRBJ2-7 TRBV27 TGTGCCAGTGGGCATAGCGGCACCTACGAGCAGTACTTC CASGHSGTYEQYF
TRBD1 few TRBJ2-3 TRBV5-6 TGTGCCAGCAGCTTGGAGACCGGGACAGGTGGCACAGATACGCAGTATTTT CASSLETGTGGTDTQYF
- - TRBJ2-7 TRBV7-2 TGTGCCAGCAGCTTCCGACAGACCTCCTACGAGCAGTACTTC CASSFRQTSYEQYF
TRBD2 - TRBJ2-5 TRBV7-6 TGTGCCAGCCAGATAGGCGGGGGGGCTCCGGAGACCCAGTACTTC CASQIGGGAPETQYF
- - TRBJ1-2 TRBV24-1 TGTGCCACCAGTGATCCCCGGGAGAGTGGCCCGGGGGGCTACACCTTC CATSDPRESGPGGYTF
- - TRBJ1-2 TRBV2 TGTGCCAGCAGTGTTGGGAGCCCTCGGGGCTACACCTTC CASSVGSPRGYTF
- - TRBJ2-5 TRBV5-1 TGCGCCAGCAGCTTGGGGGCAGTACAAGAGACCCAGTACTTC CASSLGAVQETQYF
- - TRBJ2-2 TRBV4-1 TGCGCCAGCAGCCAAGTTTGGGGCCACGAAAACACCGGGGAGCTGTTTTTT CASSQVWGHENTGELFF
- - TRBJ2-5 TRBV5-1 TGCGCCAGCAGCTTGGTGCAGGGAGGTCGAGAGACCCAGTACTTC CASSLVQGGRETQYF
- - TRBJ2-1 TRBV11-2 TGTGCCAGCAGCTTAGGCCCCGGACAGAAAGACAATGAGCAGTTCTTC CASSLGPGQKDNEQFF
TRBD1 - TRBJ1-2 TRBV5-4 TGTGCCAGCAGCTGGAACAGGGGTCGGGGCTACACCTTC CASSWNRGRGYTF
TRBD1 - TRBJ2-7 TRBV7-2 TGTGCCAGCAGCTTCCGGGACAGGAGCTACGAGCAGTACTTC CASSFRDRSYEQYF
TRBD1 - TRBJ2-7 TRBV7-9 TGTGCCAGCAGCTTAAACGTGGGACAGGGAACCTACGAGCAGTACTTC CASSLNVGQGTYEQYF
TRBD1 few TRBJ1-3 TRBV14 TGTGCCAGCAGCCAGAAACAGGGGGCCTTCCTCTCTGGAAACACCATATATTTT CASSQKQGAFLSGNTIYF
TRBD1 - TRBJ2-7 TRBV5-6 TGTGCCAGCAGCTTAGGTATGAACAGGGGGTCCCACGAGCAGTACTTC CASSLGMNRGSHEQYF